What follows are 3 T cell receptor beta chains derived from one specimen sequenced in a study of T-cell memory formation after mild COVID-19. TCRdb passed the 5' RACE reads through MiXCR, listing each CDR3 protein once. The sample has 350,000 to 450,000 distinct CDR3 sequences, approximately 25% seen once. Sequenced: PBMCs or a T cell subset sorted from them (not recorded which). The source is an adult woman who had mild COVID-19 (a few samples of this study predate the infection). Cell type and time point are not known.

This clonotype came up a few times. The chain joins TRBV6-5 to TRBJ2-1, with D perhaps assigned TRBD1 or TRBD2 (6 bases each). The CDR3 has 15 amino acids. Germline loops: CDR1 MNHEY, CDR2 SVGAGI. Trimming stripped 0 bases from V and 6 bases from J, with 12 bases between. The CDR3 protein is CASSYSMEGVNEQFF. The CDR3 DNA follows: TGTGCCAGCAGTTACTCGATGGAGGGGGTCAATGAGCAGTTCTTC.

There are a few counts of this clonotype. The chain couples TRBV28 to TRBJ2-7; 13 bases align to TRBD2. CDR1 MDHEN and CDR2 SYDVKM come from the germline V gene. The V and J ends lost 8 bases and 0 bases, in that order; junction bases with no gene match: 10. This CDR3 is built from 17 residues. This chain's CDR3 is CASRGTSGTFSSYEQYF. The CDR3 DNA is TGTGCCAGCCGCGGGACTAGCGGGACATTCAGCTCCTACGAGCAGTACTTC.

The chain is built from TRBV18 and TRBJ1-5; 8 bases are shared with TRBD1. J lost 6 bases, V lost 5 bases, and 12 bases had no gene match. Germline V gives CDR1 KGHSH, CDR2 LQKENI. The CDR3 is 16 amino acids. Here the CDR3 DNA reads TGTGCCAGCTCATCAGACCTACAGGGGGGAACTCAGCCCCAGCATTTT. Translation: CASSSDLQGGTQPQHF.